This TCR beta chain was documented in a study of control samples from healthy donors and cancer patients. Per germline, CDR1 SGHTA and CDR2 FQGNSA. The V end lost 8 bases, the J end lost 2 bases, and 16 bases lay between the germline ends. CDR3 length: 14 residues. Sequenced by immunoSEQ multiplex PCR; TCRdb stores in-frame clones only, minus some. The sample contains 350,000 to 450,000 clones, more than 80% of which appear only once. The sequenced material came from PBMCs. This TCR derives from a man between 40 and 49 years old with head and neck cancer. The V gene is TRBV7-2, the J gene TRBJ2-7; a possible D gene is TRBD2 (5 bases). The CDR3 loop reads CASPSRRRTYEQYF. The CDR3 DNA is TGTGCCAGCCCTTCTCGGAGGAGAACCTACGAGCAGTACTTC.